Below, one T cell receptor beta chain is given with its context. The sample originates from a study of beta chain features in type 1 diabetes. All of the isolated RNA was reverse transcribed, so expressed TCRB transcripts were sequenced. Some clones are missing from TCRdb's copy, which holds only in-frame ones; the method was immunoSEQ multiplex PCR. The sample includes roughly 500,000 clones, about an eighth of them seen just once. Between the trimmed V and J ends, which lost 2 bases and 4 bases, there was a span of 11 bases. This CDR3 comprises 14 residues. Germline-derived CDR1 and CDR2 are MDHEN and SYDVKM. Each donor gave one heparinised blood draw averaging around 120 mL.

The receptor comes from a young woman in good health. The sequenced sample consisted of naive CD4+ T cells from blood. The J gene is TRBJ1-2, the V gene TRBV28; no clear D. The CDR3: CASSLRVSGYGYTF. The CDR3 bases are TGTGCCAGCAGTTTAAGGGTATCAGGCTATGGCTACACCTTC.